This TCR beta chain is drawn from a study of blood T cell repertoires in COVID-19. Per the original methods: Counts of nucleated cells, estimated from reference gene primer amplification, were obtained. Clones were sequenced by immunoSEQ multiplex PCR, and TCRdb holds only the in-frame ones, with some missing. V and J calls plus clone size are reproduced from that table; the DNA served to infer D and trimming. The data contain over 350,000 clones, 85% to 90% of them singletons. Participants were aged about 18 to 90 years, lived in 25 or so US areas, and enrolled virtually. Sequencing used PBMCs or T cells enriched from blood (not recorded which). The clonotype was recovered from a woman younger than 30 who had recovered from COVID-19.

The CDR3 DNA is TGTGCCAGCAGTTTTACTAGCGGGGCCACAGATACGCAGTATTTT. Protein product: CASSFTSGATDTQYF. The rearrangement joins TRBV7-9 to TRBJ2-3; 10 nucleotides align to TRBD2. The CDR3 has 15 residues. Germline-derived CDR1 and CDR2 are SEHNR and FQNEAQ (reference sequence). Trimming cost V 6 bases and J 2 bases; bases outside gene matches: 5.